Listed below are T cell receptor beta chains from one sample, sequenced in a study of blood T cell repertoires in COVID-19. Here immunoSEQ multiplex PCR was the method, and the copy in TCRdb shows in-frame clones only, minus some. The repertoire holds 150,000 to 200,000 clones, with approximately 86% as singletons. The sample taken for sequencing was peripheral blood. Receptors were obtained from a woman in her 40s with COVID-19, enrolled during active disease. Each CDR3 is given without its conserved first and last residue. The D gene is left open where the match is weak. Expanded clones get a size class; other rows say once, few or many, or leave the size out.

V: TRBV28
J: TRBJ2-7
size: once
D: TRBD2
CDR3: ASSPPRLAGSYEQY

V: TRBV19
J: TRBJ2-5
size: -
D: TRBD1
CDR3: ASSHDRARETQY

V: TRBV6-1
J: TRBJ1-5
size: -
D: TRBD1
CDR3: ASSDGGQILNQPQH

V: TRBV14
J: TRBJ1-2
size: -
D: -
CDR3: ASSLDLNYGYT

V: TRBV21-1
J: TRBJ1-2
size: -
D: -
CDR3: ASSRYGGLGVSNYGYT

V: TRBV27
J: TRBJ2-5
size: -
D: -
CDR3: ASSQSSTSIGTQY

V: TRBV6-6
J: TRBJ2-7
size: -
D: -
CDR3: ASRQGSAYEQY

V: TRBV6-1
J: TRBJ2-3
size: -
D: -
CDR3: ASSERTYDTQY

V: TRBV19
J: TRBJ2-1
size: -
D: -
CDR3: ASSKTGLSYNEQF

V: TRBV29-1
J: TRBJ2-1
size: once
D: -
CDR3: SVELQSSYNEQF

V: TRBV30
J: TRBJ2-1
size: -
D: -
CDR3: AWSDEQANEQF

V: TRBV12-5
J: TRBJ2-3
size: -
D: TRBD1
CDR3: ASGEGQGHTDTQY

V: TRBV6-2/TRBV6-3
J: TRBJ2-3
size: -
D: TRBD2
CDR3: ASSQYSGRGTDTQY

V: TRBV28
J: TRBJ1-3
size: -
D: -
CDR3: ASSITGSSGNTIY

V: TRBV19
J: TRBJ2-2
size: -
D: -
CDR3: ASRDNAELF

V: TRBV7-9
J: TRBJ2-1
size: -
D: -
CDR3: ASSPRTSNEQF

V: TRBV15
J: TRBJ2-3
size: -
D: TRBD1
CDR3: ATSRGGQGVTDTQY

V: TRBV30
J: TRBJ2-1
size: -
D: -
CDR3: AWSQGMNEQF

V: TRBV12-3/TRBV12-4
J: TRBJ1-5
size: -
D: -
CDR3: ASSLSGGTPQH